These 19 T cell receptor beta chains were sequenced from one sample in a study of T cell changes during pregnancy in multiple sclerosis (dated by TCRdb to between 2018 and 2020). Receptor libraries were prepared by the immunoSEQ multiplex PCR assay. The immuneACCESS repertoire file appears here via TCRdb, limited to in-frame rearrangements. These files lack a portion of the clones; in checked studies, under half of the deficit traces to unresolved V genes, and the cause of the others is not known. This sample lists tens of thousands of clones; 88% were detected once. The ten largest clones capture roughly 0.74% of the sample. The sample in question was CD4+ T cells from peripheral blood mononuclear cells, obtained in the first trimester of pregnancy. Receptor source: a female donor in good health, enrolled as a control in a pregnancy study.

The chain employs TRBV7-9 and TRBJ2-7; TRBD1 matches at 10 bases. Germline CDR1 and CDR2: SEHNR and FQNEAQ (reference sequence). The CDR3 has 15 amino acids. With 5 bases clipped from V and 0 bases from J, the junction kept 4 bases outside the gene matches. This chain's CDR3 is CASSPRTGGSYEQYF. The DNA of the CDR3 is TGTGCCAGCAGCCCAAGGACAGGGGGCTCCTACGAGCAGTACTTC.

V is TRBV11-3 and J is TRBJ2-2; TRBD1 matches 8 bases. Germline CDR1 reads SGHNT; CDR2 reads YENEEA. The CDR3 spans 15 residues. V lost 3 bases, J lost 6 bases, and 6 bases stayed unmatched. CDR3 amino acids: CASSFGTGNSGELFF. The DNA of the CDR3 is TGTGCCAGCAGCTTCGGGACAGGAAATTCCGGGGAGCTGTTTTTT.

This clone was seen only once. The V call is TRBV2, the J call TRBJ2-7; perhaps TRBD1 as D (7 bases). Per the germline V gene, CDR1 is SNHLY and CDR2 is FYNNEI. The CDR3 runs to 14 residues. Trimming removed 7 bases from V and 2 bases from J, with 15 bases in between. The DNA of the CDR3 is TGTGCCAGCACCTCGCGGGACAGTCCCTACGAGCAGTACTTC. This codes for CASTSRDSPYEQYF.

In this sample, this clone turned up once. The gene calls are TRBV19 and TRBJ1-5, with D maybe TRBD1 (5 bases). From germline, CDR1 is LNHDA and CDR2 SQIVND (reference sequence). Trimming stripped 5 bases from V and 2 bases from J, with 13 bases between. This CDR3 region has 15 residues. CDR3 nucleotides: TGTGCCAGTAGTCTCGACAGCAGACGCAATCAGCCCCAGCATTTT. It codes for CASSLDSRRNQPQHF.

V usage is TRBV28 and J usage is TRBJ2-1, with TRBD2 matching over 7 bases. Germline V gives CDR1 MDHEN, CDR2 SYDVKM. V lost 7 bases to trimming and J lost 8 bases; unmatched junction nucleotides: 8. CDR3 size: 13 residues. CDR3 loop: CASMREIYDEQFF. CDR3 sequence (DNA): TGTGCCAGCATGCGGGAGATTTACGATGAGCAGTTCTTC.

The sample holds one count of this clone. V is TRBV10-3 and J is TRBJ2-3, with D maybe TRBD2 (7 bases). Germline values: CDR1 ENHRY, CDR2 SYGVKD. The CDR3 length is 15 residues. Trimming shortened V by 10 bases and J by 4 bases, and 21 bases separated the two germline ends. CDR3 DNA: TGTGCCACCGGAGGGGGAGCGGGGCGATCAGATACGCAGTATTTT. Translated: CATGGGAGRSDTQYF.

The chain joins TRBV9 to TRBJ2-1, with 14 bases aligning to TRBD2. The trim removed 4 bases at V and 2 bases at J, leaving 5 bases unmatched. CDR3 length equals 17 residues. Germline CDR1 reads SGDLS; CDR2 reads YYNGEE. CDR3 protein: CASSPRTSGGPYNEQFF. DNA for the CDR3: TGTGCCAGCAGCCCTCGGACTAGCGGGGGGCCCTACAATGAGCAGTTCTTC. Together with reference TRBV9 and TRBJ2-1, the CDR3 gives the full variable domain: DSGVTQTPKHLITATGQRVTLRCSPRSGDLSVYWYQQSLDQGLQFLIQYYNGEERAKGNILERFSAQQFPDLHSELNLSSLELGDSALYFCASSPRTSGGPYNEQFFGPGTRLTVL.

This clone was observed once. CDR3 region: CASSSETGGYYGYTF. The CDR3 region has the DNA TGCGCCAGCAGTTCGGAGACAGGGGGCTACTATGGCTACACCTTC. This chain links TRBV5-1 with TRBJ1-2; 10 bases align to TRBD1. V lost 5 bases and J lost 3; bases outside the gene matches: 7. Germline values: CDR1 SGHRS, CDR2 YFSETQ. The CDR3 totals 15 residues.

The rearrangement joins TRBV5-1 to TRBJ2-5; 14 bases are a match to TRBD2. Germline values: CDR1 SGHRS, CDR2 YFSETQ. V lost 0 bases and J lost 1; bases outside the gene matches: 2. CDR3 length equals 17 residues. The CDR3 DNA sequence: TGCGCCAGCAGCTTGGGGACTAGCGGGGGGATCCAAGAGACCCAGTACTTC. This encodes CASSLGTSGGIQETQYF. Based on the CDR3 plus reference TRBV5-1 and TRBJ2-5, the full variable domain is KAGVTQTPRYLIKTRGQQVTLSCSPISGHRSVSWYQQTPGQGLQFLFEYFSETQRNKGNFPGRFSGRQFSNSRSEMNVSTLELGDSALYLCASSLGTSGGIQETQYFGPGTRLLVL.

Written as DNA, the CDR3 is TGTGCCAGCAGCCACGGGGATGAGCAGTTCTTC. Amino acid sequence: CASSHGDEQFF. This chain connects TRBV6-1 to TRBJ2-1, with TRBD2 as a possible D gene (5 bases). Trimming took off 6 bases at V and 8 bases at J, with 8 bases between the two ends. The CDR3 runs to 11 residues. Germline assignment: CDR1 MNHNS and CDR2 SASEGT.

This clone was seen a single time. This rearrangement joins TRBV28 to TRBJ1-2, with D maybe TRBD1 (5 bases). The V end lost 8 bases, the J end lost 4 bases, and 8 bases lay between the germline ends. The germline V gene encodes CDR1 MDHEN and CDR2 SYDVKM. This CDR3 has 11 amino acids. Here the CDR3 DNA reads TGTGCCAGCGGGGGGTTCTATGGCTACACCTTC. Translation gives CASGGFYGYTF.

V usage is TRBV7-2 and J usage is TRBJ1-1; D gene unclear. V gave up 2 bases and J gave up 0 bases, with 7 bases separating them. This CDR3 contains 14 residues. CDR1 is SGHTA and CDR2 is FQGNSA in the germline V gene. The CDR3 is CASSLQQMNTEAFF. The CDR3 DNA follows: TGTGCCAGCAGCTTACAACAGATGAACACTGAAGCTTTCTTT.

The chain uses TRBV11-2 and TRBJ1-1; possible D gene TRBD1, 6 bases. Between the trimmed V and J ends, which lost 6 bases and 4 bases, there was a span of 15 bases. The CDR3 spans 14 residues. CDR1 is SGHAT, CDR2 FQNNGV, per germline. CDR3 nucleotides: TGTGCCAGCAGGCTTCAGGGGTTCGCCACTGAAGCTTTCTTT. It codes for CASRLQGFATEAFF.

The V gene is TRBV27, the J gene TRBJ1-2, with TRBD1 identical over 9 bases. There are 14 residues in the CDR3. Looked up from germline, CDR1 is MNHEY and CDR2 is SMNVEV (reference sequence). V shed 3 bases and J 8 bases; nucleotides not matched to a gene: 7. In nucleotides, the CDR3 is TGTGCCAGCAGTTTGAACGGGGGACAGGGAGGCTACACCTTC. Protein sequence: CASSLNGGQGGYTF.

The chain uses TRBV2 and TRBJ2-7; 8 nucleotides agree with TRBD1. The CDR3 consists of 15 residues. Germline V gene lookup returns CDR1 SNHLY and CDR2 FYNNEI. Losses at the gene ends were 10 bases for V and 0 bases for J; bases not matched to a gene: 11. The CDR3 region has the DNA TGTGCCACTACGATCAGGGGGCGCAACTCCTACGAGCAGTACTTC. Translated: CATTIRGRNSYEQYF. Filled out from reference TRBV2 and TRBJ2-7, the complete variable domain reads EPEVTQTPSHQVTQMGQEVILRCVPISNHLYFYWYRQILGQKVEFLVSFYNNEISEKSEIFDDQFSVERPDGSNFTLKIRSTKLEDSAMYFCATTIRGRNSYEQYFGPGTRLTVT.

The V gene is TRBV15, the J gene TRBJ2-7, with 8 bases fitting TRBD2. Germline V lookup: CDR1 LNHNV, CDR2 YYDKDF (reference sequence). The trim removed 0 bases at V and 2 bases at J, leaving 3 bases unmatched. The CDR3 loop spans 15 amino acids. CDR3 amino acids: CATSRETSAAYEQYF. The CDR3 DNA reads TGTGCCACCAGCAGAGAGACTAGCGCAGCCTACGAGCAGTACTTC.

CDR3 coding DNA: TGTGCCAGCAGTTTAAGCAGGTACAATCAGCCCCAGCATTTT. Residues: CASSLSRYNQPQHF. This chain links TRBV28 with TRBJ1-5; D is unclear. Trimming cost V 2 bases and J 3 bases, with 8 bases left between them. CDR1 MDHEN and CDR2 SYDVKM come from the germline V gene. The CDR3 loop spans 14 amino acids.

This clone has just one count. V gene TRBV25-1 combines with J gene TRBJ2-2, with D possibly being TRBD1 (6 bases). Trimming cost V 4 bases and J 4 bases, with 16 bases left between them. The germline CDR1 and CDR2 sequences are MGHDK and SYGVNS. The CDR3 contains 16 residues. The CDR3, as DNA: TGTGCCAGCAGTGCCCGAGGGGGAATCGGCACCGGGGAGCTGTTTTTT. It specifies CASSARGGIGTGELFF.

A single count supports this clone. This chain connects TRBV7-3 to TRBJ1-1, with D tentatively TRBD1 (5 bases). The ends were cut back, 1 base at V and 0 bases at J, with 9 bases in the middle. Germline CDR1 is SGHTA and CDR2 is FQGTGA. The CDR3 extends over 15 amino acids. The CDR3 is CASSLKRGMNTEAFF. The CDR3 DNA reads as TGTGCCAGCAGCTTAAAAAGGGGAATGAACACTGAAGCTTTCTTT.